The 16 T cell receptor beta chains in this list originate from one sample, sequenced in a study of spatial heterogeneity in lung cancer. Time point: blood at routine non-recurrence follow-up after resection. TCRdb recomputed calls from the 5' RACE reads with MiXCR, one row per CDR3 protein. The sample consists of roughly 120,000 distinct CDR3 sequences, 10% to 14% of them appearing once. Specimen: PBMCs, collected at follow-up. The receptors derive from a female donor with early-stage non-small cell lung cancer.

This clonotype rates as medium-sized. V gene TRBV29-1 combines with J gene TRBJ1-5; D is possibly TRBD1 (5 bases). The CDR3 sequence is 13 residues long. The V end lost 4 bases, the J end lost 4 bases, and 11 bases lay between the germline ends. The germline CDR1 and CDR2 sequences are SQVTM and ANQGSEA. The CDR3 loop reads CSVGGTRNQPQHF. The CDR3 DNA reads as TGCAGCGTTGGGGGGACCAGAAATCAGCCCCAGCATTTT.

The chain is built from TRBV9 and TRBJ2-3; 7 nucleotides align to TRBD2. Germline CDR1 and CDR2: SGDLS and YYNGEE. The CDR3 consists of 16 residues. With 0 bases clipped from V and 2 bases from J, the junction kept 6 bases outside the gene matches. The CDR3 DNA sequence: TGTGCCAGCAGCGTAGGGGCTAGCGGTTACACAGATACGCAGTATTTT. It translates to CASSVGASGYTDTQYF.

The sample holds a few counts of this clonotype. The chain has TRBV30 and TRBJ1-2; a possible D gene is TRBD1 (5 bases). CDR3 size: 12 residues. Germline CDR1 reads GTSNPN; CDR2 reads SVGIG (reference sequence). V lost 5 bases to trimming and J lost 3 bases, with 10 bases between them. The DNA of the CDR3 is TGTGCCTGGGGGACCCGGTACTATGGCTACACCTTC. Protein sequence: CAWGTRYYGYTF.

The J gene is TRBJ2-3, the V gene TRBV5-5; D is unresolved. V lost 1 base and J 2 bases, leaving 8 bases between the germline ends. The V gene's germline CDR1 is SGHKS and CDR2 YYEKEE (reference sequence). The CDR3 has 14 amino acids. The CDR3 protein is CASSLRLYTDTQYF. CDR3 in DNA: TGTGCCAGCAGCTTGCGACTCTACACAGATACGCAGTATTTT. Drawing the rest from reference TRBV5-5 and TRBJ2-3, the complete variable domain is DAGVTQSPTHLIKTRGQQVTLRCSPISGHKSVSWYQQVLGQGPQFIFQYYEKEERGRGNFPDRFSARQFPNYSSELNVNALLLGDSALYLCASSLRLYTDTQYFGPGTRLTVL.

This chain links TRBV10-3 with TRBJ1-2; 7 positions match TRBD1. Germline V lookup: CDR1 ENHRY, CDR2 SYGVKD. V was pared by 7 bases and J by 10 bases, with 15 bases of the junction left unmatched. The CDR3 is 14 amino acids. CDR3 in DNA: TGTGCCATCACCCGACAGACAGGGACGGGTCACTACACCTTC. This translates into CAITRQTGTGHYTF.

This clonotype has only a few counts. The rearrangement joins TRBV2 to TRBJ2-1; the match to TRBD2 covers 8 bases. The V and J ends lost 4 bases and 5 bases, in that order; junction bases with no gene match: 10. This CDR3 is built from 16 residues. Germline CDR1 is SNHLY and CDR2 is FYNNEI. As DNA, the CDR3 is TGTGCCAGCAGTGGGCCAGGAGCGGGAGACGACAATGAGCAGTTCTTC. Translated: CASSGPGAGDDNEQFF.

This chain uses TRBV20-1 with TRBJ2-3; TRBD2 aligns across 8 bases. The V and J ends lost 5 bases and 1 base, in that order; junction bases with no gene match: 8. This CDR3 comprises 15 residues. Germline V CDR1 and CDR2: DFQATT, SNEGSKA (reference sequence). CDR3 DNA sequence: TGCAGTGCTTCTATAGCGGGGCGGGGCACAGATACGCAGTATTTT. It specifies CSASIAGRGTDTQYF.

The gene calls are TRBV27 and TRBJ1-4, with D unclear. V dropped 4 bases and J dropped 7 bases, with 13 bases sitting between them. Germline V gene sequence: CDR1 MNHEY, CDR2 SMNVEV (reference sequence). This CDR3 is built from 14 residues. CDR3: CASSSGVEGEKLFF. The CDR3 region has the DNA TGTGCCAGCAGTTCCGGGGTGGAAGGTGAAAAACTGTTTTTT.

The V and J genes are TRBV6-2 or TRBV6-3 and TRBJ2-1, with 9 bases identical to TRBD1. CDR3 length equals 12 residues. The germline V gene encodes CDR1 MNHEY and CDR2 SVGEGT. V shed 10 bases and J 5 bases; nucleotides not matched to a gene: 3. The CDR3 reads CATRTGDNEQFF. CDR3 in DNA: TGTGCCACCAGGACAGGGGACAATGAGCAGTTCTTC.

This chain links TRBV27 with TRBJ2-5; tentatively, D is TRBD1 (6 bases). Trimming pared 5 bases from V and 5 bases from J, leaving 15 bases between. Germline assignment: CDR1 MNHEY and CDR2 SMNVEV (reference sequence). CDR3 length: 14 residues. The CDR3 nucleotides read TGTGCCAGCAGTGAAACAGGGAGTTGGGAGACCCAGTACTTC. It specifies CASSETGSWETQYF.

This rearrangement joins TRBV27 to TRBJ2-7; D is possibly TRBD1 (6 bases). Germline loops: CDR1 MNHEY, CDR2 SMNVEV (reference sequence). The CDR3 totals 14 residues. V was pared by 3 bases and J by 2 bases, with 11 bases between. The CDR3 loop reads CASSFGRGPYEQYF. For the CDR3, the DNA is TGTGCCAGCAGTTTCGGCAGGGGTCCCTACGAGCAGTACTTC.

The chain employs TRBV12-3 or TRBV12-4 and TRBJ2-3; D is ambiguous. V was pared by 4 bases and J by 1 base, with 12 bases between. This CDR3 is built from 15 residues. CDR3 DNA sequence: TGTGCCAGCAGTTCATTAAGACAAGGCACAGATACGCAGTATTTT. It specifies CASSSLRQGTDTQYF.

This clonotype was detected a few times. The V call is TRBV7-9, the J call TRBJ2-7; either TRBD1 or TRBD2 may fit D (5 bases each). Per germline, CDR1 SEHNR and CDR2 FQNEAQ (reference sequence). The ends were cut back, 1 base at V and 6 bases at J, with 10 bases in the middle. The CDR3 loop spans 13 amino acids. For the CDR3, the DNA is TGTGCCAGCAGCTTAGGAGAGGGGCGCGAGCAGTACTTC. This encodes CASSLGEGREQYF.

This clonotype was detected ten times or more. This chain joins TRBV20-1 and TRBJ2-4; tentatively, D is TRBD2 (5 bases). CDR1 DFQATT and CDR2 SNEGSKA come from the germline V gene (reference sequence). The CDR3 consists of 15 residues. V was pared by 2 bases and J by 6 bases, with 17 bases between. CDR3 sequence (DNA): TGCAGTGCTAGAAGGACTGGGATGGGTGGAAACATTCAGTACTTC. Translating it yields CSARRTGMGGNIQYF.

The gene calls are TRBV6-5 and TRBJ2-7; TRBD1 matches at 7 bases. Germline V gene sequence: CDR1 MNHEY, CDR2 SVGAGI. V gave up 0 bases and J gave up 0 bases; unmatched junction bases: 2. CDR3 length equals 15 residues. The CDR3 is CASSYSGQSSYEQYV. The CDR3 nucleotides are TGTGCCAGCAGTTACTCGGGACAGAGCTCCTACGAGCAGTACGTC.

The chain is built from TRBV6-2 or TRBV6-3 and TRBJ2-3; D gene uncertain. Germline loops: CDR1 MNHEY, CDR2 SVGEGT. This CDR3 contains 14 residues. With 6 bases removed from V and 6 bases from J, the gap between germline ends came to 16 bases. The CDR3 is CASRPDHVRDTQYF. In DNA, the CDR3 is TGTGCCAGCAGACCAGACCACGTTAGGGATACGCAGTATTTT.